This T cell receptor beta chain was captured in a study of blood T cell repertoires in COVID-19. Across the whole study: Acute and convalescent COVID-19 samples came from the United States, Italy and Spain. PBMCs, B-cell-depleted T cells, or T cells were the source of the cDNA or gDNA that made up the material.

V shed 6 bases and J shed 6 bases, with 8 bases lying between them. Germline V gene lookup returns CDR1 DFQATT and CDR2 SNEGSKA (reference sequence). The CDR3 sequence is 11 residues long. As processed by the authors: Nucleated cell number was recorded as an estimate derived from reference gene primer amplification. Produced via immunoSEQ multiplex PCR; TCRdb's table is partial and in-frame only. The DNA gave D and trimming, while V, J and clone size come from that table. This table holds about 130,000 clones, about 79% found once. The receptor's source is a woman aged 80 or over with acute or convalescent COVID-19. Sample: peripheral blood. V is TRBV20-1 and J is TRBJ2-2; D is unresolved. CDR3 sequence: CSAVRAGELFF. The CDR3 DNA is TGCAGTGCCGTACGAGCCGGGGAGCTGTTTTTT.